The 8 T cell receptor beta chains below come from one sample, sequenced in a study of blood T cell repertoires in COVID-19. Profiled with immunoSEQ multiplex PCR; TCRdb holds only in-frame clones, not every one. This table holds roughly 53,000 clones, less than 85% found once. Sequencing was done on a sample of peripheral blood. These receptors all come from a man between 70 and 80 years old with active COVID-19.

DNA for the CDR3: TGTGCCAGCACCCTAAGCGGGAGTTCTCCCTACGAGCAGTACTTC. Its translation is CASTLSGSSPYEQYF. This chain joins TRBV6-6 and TRBJ2-7, with 8 bases matching TRBD2. The trim removed 7 bases at V and 2 bases at J, leaving 10 bases unmatched. CDR1 and CDR2 (germline): MNHNY, SVGAGI (reference sequence). The CDR3 covers 15 residues.

The rearrangement joins TRBV28 to TRBJ1-1, with 8 bases fitting TRBD1. The V segment lost 6 bases and the J segment 1 base; nucleotides outside the gene matches: 7. CDR3 size: 15 residues. Looked up from germline, CDR1 is MDHEN and CDR2 is SYDVKM. CDR3 nucleotide sequence: TGTGCCAGCAGCACAACCGGGACAGGGAACACTGAAGCTTTCTTT. Encoded protein: CASSTTGTGNTEAFF.

This chain links TRBV7-8 with TRBJ1-1; D gene uncertain. Germline CDR1 and CDR2: SGHVS and FQNEAQ. V shed 6 bases and J shed 1 base, with 18 bases lying between them. This CDR3 has 16 amino acids. CDR3 in amino acids: CASSQARGKGNTEAFF. The CDR3, as DNA: TGTGCCAGCAGTCAGGCGAGAGGGAAGGGGAACACTGAAGCTTTCTTT.

This chain links TRBV6-2 or TRBV6-3 with TRBJ2-5; D may be TRBD2 (6 bases). The CDR3 extends over 15 amino acids. The germline V gene has CDR1 MNHEY and CDR2 SVGEGT. V shed 3 bases and J shed 3 bases, with 14 bases lying between them. In DNA, the CDR3 is TGTGCCAGCAGTTATGGGTCGGGCGGGAAAGAGACCCAGTACTTC. Amino acids: CASSYGSGGKETQYF.

This chain links TRBV5-4 with TRBJ2-3; D possibly corresponds to TRBD1 (5 bases). V lost 0 bases and J lost 5, with 7 bases in between. Per germline, CDR1 SGHNT and CDR2 YYREEE (reference sequence). The CDR3 runs 13 residues. In DNA, the CDR3 is TGTGCCAGCAGCTTGGGCCAGGGAGATACGCAGTATTTT. Translating gives CASSLGQGDTQYF.

This chain links TRBV3-1 (or the pseudogene TRBV3-2) with TRBJ1-6, with TRBD1 as a possible D gene (6 bases). The CDR3 contains 16 residues. Germline-derived CDR1 and CDR2 are LGHDT and YNNKEL (reference sequence). V dropped 1 base and J dropped 5 bases, with 12 bases sitting between them. The CDR3 coding sequence is TGTGCCAGCAGCCAAGGACAGGCCCTCAATAATTCACCCCTCCACTTT. Its translation is CASSQGQALNNSPLHF.

The chain links TRBV19 to TRBJ2-3; 9 bases match TRBD2. This CDR3 contains 15 residues. V was pared by 7 bases and J by 2 bases, with 7 bases of the junction left unmatched. Germline-derived CDR1 and CDR2 are LNHDA and SQIVND (reference sequence). In nucleotides, the CDR3 is TGTGCCAGTACCCCGACTAGCGGCTTCACAGATACGCAGTATTTT. Protein sequence: CASTPTSGFTDTQYF.

This clone came up a few times. The gene calls are TRBV24-1 and TRBJ2-2; D may be TRBD2 (6 bases). The CDR3 is 17 residues long. Trimming removed 4 bases at V and 2 bases at J, with 16 bases between. Germline-derived CDR1 and CDR2 are KGHDR and SFDVKD. Here the CDR3 reads CATSDPAGTDNTGELFF. Written as DNA, the CDR3 is TGTGCCACCAGTGACCCCGCCGGGACTGATAACACCGGGGAGCTGTTTTTT.